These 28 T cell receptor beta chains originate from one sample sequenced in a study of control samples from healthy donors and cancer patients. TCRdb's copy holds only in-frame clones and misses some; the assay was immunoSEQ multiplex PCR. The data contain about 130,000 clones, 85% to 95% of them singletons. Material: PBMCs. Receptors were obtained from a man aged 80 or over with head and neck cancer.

The DNA of the CDR3 is TGTGCCAGCAGCGTAGATCCGGTCACCTACGAGCAGTACTTC. As protein: CASSVDPVTYEQYF. V is TRBV9 and J is TRBJ2-7; D is unclear. The CDR3 consists of 14 residues. Germline CDR1 reads SGDLS; CDR2 reads YYNGEE. The V end was cut by 0 bases, the J end by 2 bases, with 9 bases between. Drawing the rest from reference TRBV9 and TRBJ2-7, the complete variable domain is DSGVTQTPKHLITATGQRVTLRCSPRSGDLSVYWYQQSLDQGLQFLIQYYNGEERAKGNILERFSAQQFPDLHSELNLSSLELGDSALYFCASSVDPVTYEQYFGPGTRLTVT.

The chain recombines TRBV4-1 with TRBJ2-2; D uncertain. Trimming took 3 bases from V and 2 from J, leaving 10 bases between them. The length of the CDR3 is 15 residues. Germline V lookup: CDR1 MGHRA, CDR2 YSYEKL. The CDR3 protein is CASSQTTSNTGELFF. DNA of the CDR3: TGCGCCAGCAGCCAGACAACAAGTAACACCGGGGAGCTGTTTTTT.

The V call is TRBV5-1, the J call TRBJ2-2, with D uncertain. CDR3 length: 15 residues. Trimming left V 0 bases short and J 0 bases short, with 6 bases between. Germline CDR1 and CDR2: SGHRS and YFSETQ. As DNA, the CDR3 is TGCGCCAGCAGCTTGGGCGACCCGAACACCGGGGAGCTGTTTTTT. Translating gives CASSLGDPNTGELFF.

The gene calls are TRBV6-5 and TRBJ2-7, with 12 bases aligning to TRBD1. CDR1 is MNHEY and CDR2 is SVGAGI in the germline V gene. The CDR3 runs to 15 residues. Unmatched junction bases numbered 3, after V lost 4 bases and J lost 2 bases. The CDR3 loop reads CASSLGQGAPYEQYF. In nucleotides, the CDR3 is TGTGCCAGCAGTTTGGGACAGGGGGCTCCCTACGAGCAGTACTTC.

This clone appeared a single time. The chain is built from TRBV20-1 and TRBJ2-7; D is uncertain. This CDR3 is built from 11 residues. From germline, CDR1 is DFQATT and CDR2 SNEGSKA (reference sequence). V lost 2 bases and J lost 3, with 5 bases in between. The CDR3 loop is CSARPDYEQYF. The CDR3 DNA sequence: TGCAGTGCTAGACCTGACTACGAGCAGTACTTC.

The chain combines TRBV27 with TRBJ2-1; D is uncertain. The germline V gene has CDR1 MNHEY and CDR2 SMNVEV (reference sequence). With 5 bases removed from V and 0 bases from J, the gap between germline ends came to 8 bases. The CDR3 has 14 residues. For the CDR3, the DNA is TGTGCCAGCAGTATACAGAGCTCCTACAATGAGCAGTTCTTC. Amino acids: CASSIQSSYNEQFF.

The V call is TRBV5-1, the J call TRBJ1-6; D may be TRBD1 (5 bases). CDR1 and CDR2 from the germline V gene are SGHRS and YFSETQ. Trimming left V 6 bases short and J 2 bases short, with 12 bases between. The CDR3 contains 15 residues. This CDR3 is CASTRGWTYNSPLHF. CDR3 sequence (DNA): TGCGCCAGCACGAGGGGTTGGACCTATAATTCACCCCTCCACTTT.

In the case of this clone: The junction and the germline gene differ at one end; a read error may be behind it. CDR3 nucleotides: TGTGCCAGCAGTTTAGGGACTGTCTCCTACGAGCAGTACTTC. Translating gives CASSLGTVSYEQYF. The chain couples TRBV11-2 to TRBJ2-7; TRBD2 is a possible D gene (6 bases). The CDR3 is made up of 14 amino acids. CDR1 is SGHAT and CDR2 is FQNNGV in the germline V gene.

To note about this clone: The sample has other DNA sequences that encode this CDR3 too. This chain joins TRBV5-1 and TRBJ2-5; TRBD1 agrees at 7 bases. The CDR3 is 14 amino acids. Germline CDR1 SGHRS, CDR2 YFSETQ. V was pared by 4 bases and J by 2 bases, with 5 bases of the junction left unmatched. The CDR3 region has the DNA TGCGCCAGCAGCCCGGGGACAGCTCAAGAGACCCAGTACTTC. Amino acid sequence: CASSPGTAQETQYF. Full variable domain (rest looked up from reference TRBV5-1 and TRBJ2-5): KAGVTQTPRYLIKTRGQQVTLSCSPISGHRSVSWYQQTPGQGLQFLFEYFSETQRNKGNFPGRFSGRQFSNSRSEMNVSTLELGDSALYLCASSPGTAQETQYFGPGTRLLVL.

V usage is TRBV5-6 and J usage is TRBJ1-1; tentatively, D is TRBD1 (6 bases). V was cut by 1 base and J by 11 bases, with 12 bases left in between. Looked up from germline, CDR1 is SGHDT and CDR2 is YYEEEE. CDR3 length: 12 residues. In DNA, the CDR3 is TGTGCCAGCAGCTTGACAGGGCTTGGGGCTTTCTTT. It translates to CASSLTGLGAFF.

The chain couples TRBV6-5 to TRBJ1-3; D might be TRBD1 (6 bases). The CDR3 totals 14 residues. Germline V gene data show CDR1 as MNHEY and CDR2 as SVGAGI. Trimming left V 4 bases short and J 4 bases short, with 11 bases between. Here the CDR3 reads CASSLGARGNTIYF. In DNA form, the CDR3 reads TGTGCCAGCAGTTTGGGGGCGCGGGGAAACACCATATATTTT.

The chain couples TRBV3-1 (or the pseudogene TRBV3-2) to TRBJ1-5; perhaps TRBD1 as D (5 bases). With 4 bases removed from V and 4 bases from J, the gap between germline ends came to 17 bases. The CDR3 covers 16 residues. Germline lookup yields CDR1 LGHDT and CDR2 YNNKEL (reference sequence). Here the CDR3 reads CASSPTGGVVNQPQHF. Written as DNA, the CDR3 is TGTGCCAGCAGCCCGACGGGGGGGGTTGTAAATCAGCCCCAGCATTTT.

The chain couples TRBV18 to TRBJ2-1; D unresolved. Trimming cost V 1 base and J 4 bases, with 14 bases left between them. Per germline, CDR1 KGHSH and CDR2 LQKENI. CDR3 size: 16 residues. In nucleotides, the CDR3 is TGTGCCAGCTCACCACTAGCCCAAAGCCTATACAATGAGCAGTTCTTC. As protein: CASSPLAQSLYNEQFF.

CDR3 region: CASSWGYTGELFF. The CDR3 nucleotides read TGTGCCAGCAGTTGGGGGTACACCGGGGAGCTGTTTTTT. The chain links TRBV27 to TRBJ2-2; D may correspond to TRBD1 or TRBD2 (5 bases each). V was clipped by 4 bases and J by 3 bases, with 6 bases between them. CDR1 MNHEY and CDR2 SMNVEV come from the germline V gene (reference sequence). The CDR3 has 13 residues.

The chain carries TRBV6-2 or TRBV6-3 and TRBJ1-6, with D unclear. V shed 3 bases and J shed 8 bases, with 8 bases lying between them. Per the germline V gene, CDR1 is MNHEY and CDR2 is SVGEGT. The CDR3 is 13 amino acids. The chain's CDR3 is CASSYTEDSPLHF. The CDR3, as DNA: TGTGCCAGCAGTTATACCGAGGATTCACCCCTCCACTTT.

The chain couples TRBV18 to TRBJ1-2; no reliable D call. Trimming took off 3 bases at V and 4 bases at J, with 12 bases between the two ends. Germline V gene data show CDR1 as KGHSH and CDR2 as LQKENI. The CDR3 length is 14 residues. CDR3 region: CASSPPGSVYGYTF. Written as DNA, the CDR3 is TGTGCCAGCTCACCGCCGGGCTCAGTCTATGGCTACACCTTC.

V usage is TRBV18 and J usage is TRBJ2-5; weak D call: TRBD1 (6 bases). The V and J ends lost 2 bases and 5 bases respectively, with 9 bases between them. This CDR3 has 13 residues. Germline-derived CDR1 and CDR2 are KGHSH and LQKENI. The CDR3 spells CASSPGQGETQYF. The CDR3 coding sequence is TGTGCCAGCTCACCAGGCCAGGGGGAGACCCAGTACTTC. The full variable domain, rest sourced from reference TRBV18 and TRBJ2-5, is NAGVMQNPRHLVRRRGQEARLRCSPMKGHSHVYWYRQLPEEGLKFMVYLQKENIIDESGMPKERFSAEFPKEGPSILRIQQVVRGDSAAYFCASSPGQGETQYFGPGTRLLVL.

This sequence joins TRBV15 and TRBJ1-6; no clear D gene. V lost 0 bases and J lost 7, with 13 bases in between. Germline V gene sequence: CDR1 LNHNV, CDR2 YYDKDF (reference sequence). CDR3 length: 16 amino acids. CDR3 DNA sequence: TGTGCCACCAGCAGAGATCCTCCAGTTTCAAATTCACCCCTCCACTTT. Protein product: CATSRDPPVSNSPLHF.

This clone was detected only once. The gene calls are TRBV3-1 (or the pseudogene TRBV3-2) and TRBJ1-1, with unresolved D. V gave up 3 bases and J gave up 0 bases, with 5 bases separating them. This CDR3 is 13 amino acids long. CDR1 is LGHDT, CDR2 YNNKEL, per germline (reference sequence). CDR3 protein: CASSHLVNTEAFF. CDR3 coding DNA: TGTGCCAGCAGCCACCTAGTGAACACTGAAGCTTTCTTT.

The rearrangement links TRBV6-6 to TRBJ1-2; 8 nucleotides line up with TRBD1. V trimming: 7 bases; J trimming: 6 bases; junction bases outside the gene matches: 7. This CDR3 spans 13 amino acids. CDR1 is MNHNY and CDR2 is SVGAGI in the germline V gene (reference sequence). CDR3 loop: CASTQDRVNGYTF. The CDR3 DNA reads TGTGCCAGCACCCAGGACAGGGTGAATGGCTACACCTTC.

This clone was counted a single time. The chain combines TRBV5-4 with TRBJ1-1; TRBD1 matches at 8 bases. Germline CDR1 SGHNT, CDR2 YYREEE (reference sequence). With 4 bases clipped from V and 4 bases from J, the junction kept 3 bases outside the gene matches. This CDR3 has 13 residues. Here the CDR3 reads CASSLTGGTEAFF. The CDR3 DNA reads TGTGCCAGCAGCCTTACAGGGGGCACTGAAGCTTTCTTT.

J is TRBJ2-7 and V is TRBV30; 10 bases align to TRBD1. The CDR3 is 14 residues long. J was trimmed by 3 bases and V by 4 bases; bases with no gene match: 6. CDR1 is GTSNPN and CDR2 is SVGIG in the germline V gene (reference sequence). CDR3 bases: TGTGCCTGGACCTCGACAGGGGGCTACTACGAGCAGTACTTC. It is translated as CAWTSTGGYYEQYF.

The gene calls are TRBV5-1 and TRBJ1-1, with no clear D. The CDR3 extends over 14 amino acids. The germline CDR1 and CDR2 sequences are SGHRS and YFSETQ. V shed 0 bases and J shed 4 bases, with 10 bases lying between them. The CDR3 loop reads CASSLASGLTEAFF. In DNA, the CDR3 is TGCGCCAGCAGCTTGGCTTCCGGACTCACTGAAGCTTTCTTT.

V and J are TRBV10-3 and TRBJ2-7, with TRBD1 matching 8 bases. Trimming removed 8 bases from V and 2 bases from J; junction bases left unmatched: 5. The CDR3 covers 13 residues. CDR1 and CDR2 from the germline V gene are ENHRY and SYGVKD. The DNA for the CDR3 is TGTGCCATCGGGGGACAGGCAACCTACGAGCAGTACTTC. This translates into CAIGGQATYEQYF.

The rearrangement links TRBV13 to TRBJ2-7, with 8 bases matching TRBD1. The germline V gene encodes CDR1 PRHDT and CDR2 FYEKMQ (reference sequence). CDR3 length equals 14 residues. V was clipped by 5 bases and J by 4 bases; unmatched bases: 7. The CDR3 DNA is TGTGCCAGCAGCCCTGGACAGGGTCCGTACGAGCAGTACTTC. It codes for CASSPGQGPYEQYF.

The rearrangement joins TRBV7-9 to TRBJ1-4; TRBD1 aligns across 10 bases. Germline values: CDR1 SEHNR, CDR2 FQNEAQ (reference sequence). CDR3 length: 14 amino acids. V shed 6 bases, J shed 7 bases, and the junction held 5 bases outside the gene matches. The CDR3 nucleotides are TGTGCCAGCAGTCGACAGGGGGCACGTGAAAAACTGTTTTTT. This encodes CASSRQGAREKLFF.

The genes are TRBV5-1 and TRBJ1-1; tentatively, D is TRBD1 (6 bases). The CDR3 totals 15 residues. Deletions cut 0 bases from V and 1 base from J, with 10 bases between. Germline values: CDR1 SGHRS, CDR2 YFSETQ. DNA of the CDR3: TGCGCCAGCAGCTTGGACGGACAGCCGAACACTGAAGCTTTCTTT. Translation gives CASSLDGQPNTEAFF.

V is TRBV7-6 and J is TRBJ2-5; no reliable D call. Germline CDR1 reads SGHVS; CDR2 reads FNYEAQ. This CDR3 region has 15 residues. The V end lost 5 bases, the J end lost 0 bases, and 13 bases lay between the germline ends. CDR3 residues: CASSPKTRYQETQYF. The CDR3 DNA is TGTGCCAGCAGCCCGAAAACCAGGTACCAAGAGACCCAGTACTTC. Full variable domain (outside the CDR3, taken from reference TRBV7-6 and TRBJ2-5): GAGVSQSPRYKVTKRGQDVALRCDPISGHVSLYWYRQALGQGPEFLTYFNYEAQQDKSGLPNDRFSAERPEGSISTLTIQRTEQRDSAMYRCASSPKTRYQETQYFGPGTRLLVL.